Below are 10 T cell receptor beta chains sequenced from a single sample in a study of blood T cell repertoires in COVID-19. Only in-frame clones appear in the TCRdb table, and some are missing; sequencing was by immunoSEQ multiplex PCR. The sample yields some 200,000 clones, less than 90% seen once. Sequencing was done on a sample of peripheral blood. The receptors derive from a woman aged 80 or older with COVID-19, enrolled during active disease.

The chain has TRBV28 and TRBJ2-7; 10 bases line up with TRBD1. In germline, CDR1 is MDHEN, CDR2 SYDVKM. CDR3 length equals 17 residues. The V gene end was trimmed by 3 bases and the J gene end by 0 bases; junction bases not matched to a gene: 8. The CDR3 region is CASSFPRGQGNSYEQYF. In DNA, the CDR3 is TGTGCCAGCAGTTTCCCTCGGGGACAGGGGAACTCCTACGAGCAGTACTTC.

This chain uses TRBV30 with TRBJ1-6; D gene unclear. The CDR3 loop spans 14 amino acids. Germline V gene sequence: CDR1 GTSNPN, CDR2 SVGIG (reference sequence). Deletions cut 0 bases from V and 7 bases from J, with 10 bases between. The chain's CDR3 is CAWSVGTVNSPLHF. Here the CDR3 DNA reads TGTGCCTGGAGTGTGGGCACTGTGAATTCACCCCTCCACTTT.

This chain joins TRBV19 and TRBJ1-3; 8 bases are shared with TRBD1. Per germline, CDR1 LNHDA and CDR2 SQIVND (reference sequence). J gave up 4 bases and V 7 bases, and 9 bases lay outside the gene matches. The CDR3 has 15 amino acids. The CDR3 nucleotides are TGTGCCAGTAAAGTCTCAGGGGGCTTAGGAAACACCATATATTTT. This translates into CASKVSGGLGNTIYF.

Only one count was recorded for this clone. The V call is TRBV5-4, the J call TRBJ2-5, with TRBD2 identical over 8 bases. CDR1 and CDR2 (germline): SGHNT, YYREEE (reference sequence). This CDR3 contains 12 residues. V lost 4 bases, J lost 5 bases, and 1 base stayed unmatched. CDR3 sequence: CASSRGGETQYF. CDR3 bases: TGTGCCAGCAGCCGGGGGGGGGAGACCCAGTACTTC.

The V and J genes are TRBV7-6 and TRBJ1-6, with D maybe TRBD1 (5 bases). The germline V gene has CDR1 SGHVS and CDR2 FNYEAQ. V was cut by 1 base and J by 9 bases, with 10 bases left in between. This CDR3 is built from 14 residues. In DNA form, the CDR3 reads TGTGCCAGCAGCTTAGGTGGGGGACTTTCACCCCTCCACTTT. Its translation: CASSLGGGLSPLHF.

The chain has TRBV12-3 or TRBV12-4 and TRBJ2-3; perhaps TRBD2 as D (5 bases). The V gene lost 6 bases and the J gene lost 1 base, with 8 bases spanning the gap. The CDR3 contains 13 residues. CDR3 bases: TGTGCCAGCAGAGACGGGGGCACAGATACGCAGTATTTT. It codes for CASRDGGTDTQYF.

This clone was seen a few times. The chain's CDR3 is CAWAPDNYEQYF. The CDR3 nucleotides are TGTGCCTGGGCCCCGGACAACTACGAGCAGTACTTC. This chain uses TRBV30 with TRBJ2-7; a possible D gene is TRBD1 (5 bases). Germline V lookup: CDR1 GTSNPN, CDR2 SVGIG (reference sequence). Trimming removed 5 bases at V and 3 bases at J, with 11 bases between. The CDR3 sequence is 12 residues long.

This chain joins TRBV7-9 and TRBJ1-1; D might be TRBD1 (5 bases). Germline V gene data show CDR1 as SEHNR and CDR2 as FQNEAQ (reference sequence). The CDR3 has 14 amino acids. V was trimmed by 0 bases and J by 5 bases, leaving 10 bases between them. In DNA form, the CDR3 reads TGTGCCAGCAGCTTAGCGGAGGGGAAGACTGAAGCTTTCTTT. It specifies CASSLAEGKTEAFF.

This sequence joins TRBV4-3 and TRBJ1-4; 9 bases line up with TRBD1. Trimming took 0 bases from V and 6 from J; bases not matched to a gene: 5. CDR3 length: 16 amino acids. Germline V gene data show CDR1 as LGHNA and CDR2 as YSLEER. CDR3: CASSQEQGAADEKLFF. CDR3 in DNA: TGCGCCAGCAGCCAAGAACAGGGGGCGGCTGATGAAAAACTGTTTTTT.

The gene calls are TRBV6-2 or TRBV6-3 and TRBJ2-1; TRBD2 aligns across 9 bases. Germline CDR1 MNHEY, CDR2 SVGEGT. V shed 5 bases and J 0 bases; nucleotides not matched to a gene: 14. The CDR3 is 19 amino acids. The CDR3 here is CASSVPAGGKHASYNEQFF. The CDR3 DNA reads TGTGCCAGCAGTGTCCCGGCGGGGGGGAAGCACGCCTCCTACAATGAGCAGTTCTTC.